This entry is about one T cell receptor beta chain. This CDR3 is also generated by other DNA sequences in the sample. This specimen comes from a study of cytotoxic CD8 clonotypes in ibrutinib-treated CLL. CDR3 length: 15 amino acids. Germline V gene sequence: CDR1 LNHDA, CDR2 SQIVND (reference sequence). V gave up 7 bases and J gave up 1 base; unmatched junction bases: 6. Method: immunoSEQ multiplex PCR; TCRdb's copy keeps in-frame clones and lacks some. The sample shows under 15,000 clones, around 60% of them seen only once. The receptor was derived from a human donor with chronic lymphocytic leukemia. The chain is built from TRBV19 and TRBJ1-5; 8 bases align to TRBD1. The sample was PBMCs, taken before ibrutinib treatment. The CDR3 loop is CASTPDRASNQPQHF. CDR3 coding DNA: TGTGCCAGTACCCCGGACAGGGCCAGCAATCAGCCCCAGCATTTT.